This TCR beta chain was observed in a study of cytomegalovirus exposure and HLA in healthy donors. Study-wide findings and caveats: Fewer N-insertions than the roughly 670-donor mean were reportedly shown by an Asian-associated ancestry cluster in a later analysis. Across all donors, roughly uniform sequencing depth was an assumption of the presence/absence analyses.

This CDR3 is built from 14 residues. CDR1 is MDHEN and CDR2 is SYDVKM in the germline V gene. Trimming cost V 4 bases and J 0 bases, with 7 bases left between them. As for this clone: The antigen is undetermined.

PCR involved 60 Vbeta and 13 Jbeta primers. The data were produced by immunoSEQ multiplex PCR, yet TCRdb's version contains in-frame clones alone and is incomplete. Of roughly 200,000 clones listed, 82% are singletons. The sequencing input was PBMCs. The sequence was collected from a woman aged 40 to 49 in good health and CMV-seronegative. The rearrangement links TRBV28 to TRBJ1-5, with D hard to call. The CDR3 here is CASSWPNSNQPQHF. The CDR3 region has the DNA TGTGCCAGCAGTTGGCCCAATAGCAATCAGCCCCAGCATTTT.